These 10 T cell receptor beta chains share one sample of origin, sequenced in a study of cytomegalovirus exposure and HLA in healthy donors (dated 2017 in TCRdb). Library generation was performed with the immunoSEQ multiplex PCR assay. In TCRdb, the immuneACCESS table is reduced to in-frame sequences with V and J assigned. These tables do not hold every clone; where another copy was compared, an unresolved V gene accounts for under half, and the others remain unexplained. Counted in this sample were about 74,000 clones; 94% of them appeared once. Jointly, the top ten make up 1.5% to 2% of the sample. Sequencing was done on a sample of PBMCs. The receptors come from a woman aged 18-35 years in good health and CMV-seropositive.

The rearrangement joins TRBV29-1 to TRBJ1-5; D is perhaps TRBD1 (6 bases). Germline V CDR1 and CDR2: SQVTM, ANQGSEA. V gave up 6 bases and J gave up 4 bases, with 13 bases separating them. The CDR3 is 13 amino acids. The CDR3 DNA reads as TGCAGCGTATCCTCTCAGGGGAATCAGCCCCAGCATTTT. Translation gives CSVSSQGNQPQHF.

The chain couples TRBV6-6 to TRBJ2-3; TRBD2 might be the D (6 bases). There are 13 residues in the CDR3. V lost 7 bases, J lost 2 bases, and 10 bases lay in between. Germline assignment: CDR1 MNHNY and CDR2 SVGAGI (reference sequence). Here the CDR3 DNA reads TGTGCCAGCACTAGGGACTCCACAGATACGCAGTATTTT. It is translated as CASTRDSTDTQYF.

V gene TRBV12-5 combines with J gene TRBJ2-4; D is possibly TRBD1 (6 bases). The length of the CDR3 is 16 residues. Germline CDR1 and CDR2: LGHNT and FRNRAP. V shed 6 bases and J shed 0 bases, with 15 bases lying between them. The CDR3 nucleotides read TGTGCTAGTGGACCTAGGGACAACCTAGCCAAAAACATTCAGTACTTC. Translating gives CASGPRDNLAKNIQYF.

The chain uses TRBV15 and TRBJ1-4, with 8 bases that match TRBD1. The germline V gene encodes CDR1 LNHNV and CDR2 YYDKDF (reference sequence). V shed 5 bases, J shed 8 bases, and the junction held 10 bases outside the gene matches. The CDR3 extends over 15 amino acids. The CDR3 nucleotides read TGTGCCACCAGCCTAAGACAGGGGTCTAGAGAAAAACTGTTTTTT. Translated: CATSLRQGSREKLFF. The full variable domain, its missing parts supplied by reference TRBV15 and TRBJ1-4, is DAMVIQNPRYQVTQFGKPVTLSCSQTLNHNVMYWYQQKSSQAPKLLFHYYDKDFNNEADTPDNFQSRRPNTSFCFLDIRSPGLGDTAMYLCATSLRQGSREKLFFGSGTQLSVL.

CDR3: CARSLGQGGETQYF. The DNA for the CDR3 is TGTGCCAGAAGCTTGGGGCAGGGAGGAGAGACCCAGTACTTC. The J gene is TRBJ2-5, the V gene TRBV5-3, with D tentatively TRBD2 (6 bases). TRBV5-3 has ORF status, its function being uncertain. This CDR3 comprises 14 residues. Trimming removed 0 bases from V and 4 bases from J, with 10 bases in between.

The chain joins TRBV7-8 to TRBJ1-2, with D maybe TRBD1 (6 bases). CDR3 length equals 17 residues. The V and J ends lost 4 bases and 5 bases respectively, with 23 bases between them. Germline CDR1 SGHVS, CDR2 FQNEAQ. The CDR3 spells CASSSQATGSGPYGYTF. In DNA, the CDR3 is TGTGCCAGCAGCTCTCAGGCTACAGGGAGTGGTCCGTATGGCTACACCTTC.

This CDR3 is CASSVRDNQETQYF. CDR3 in DNA: TGTGCCAGCAGTGTTCGGGACAATCAAGAGACCCAGTACTTC. The chain is built from TRBV6-1 and TRBJ2-5; a possible D gene is TRBD1 (6 bases). CDR1 is MNHNS and CDR2 is SASEGT in the germline V gene. The germline V and J ends were trimmed by 4 bases and 2 bases, with 11 bases remaining between them. The length of the CDR3 is 14 residues.

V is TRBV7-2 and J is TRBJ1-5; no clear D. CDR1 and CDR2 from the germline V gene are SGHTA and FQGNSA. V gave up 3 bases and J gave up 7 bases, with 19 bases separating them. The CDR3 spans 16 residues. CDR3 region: CASSFGGRLSSQPQHF. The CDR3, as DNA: TGTGCCAGCAGCTTTGGTGGCAGACTCTCCAGCCAGCCCCAGCATTTT.

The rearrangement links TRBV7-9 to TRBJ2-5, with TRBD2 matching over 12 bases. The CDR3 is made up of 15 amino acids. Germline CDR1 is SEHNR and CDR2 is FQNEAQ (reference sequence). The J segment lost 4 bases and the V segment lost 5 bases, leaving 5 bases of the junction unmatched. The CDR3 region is CASSPSGGALETQYF. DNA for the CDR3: TGTGCCAGCAGCCCTAGCGGGGGGGCCTTAGAGACCCAGTACTTC.

CDR3 protein: CASSPAQGTGNTIYF. The CDR3 nucleotides read TGTGCCAGCTCACCAGCCCAGGGTACCGGAAACACCATATATTTT. V is TRBV18 and J is TRBJ1-3, with D maybe TRBD1 (5 bases). The V and J ends lost 2 bases and 4 bases respectively, with 12 bases between them. This CDR3 region has 15 residues. CDR1 KGHSH and CDR2 LQKENI come from the germline V gene.